These 27 T cell receptor beta chains originate from one sample sequenced in a study of post-analysis software for immune sequencing data. Study-wide results and caveats: Roughly 5 TRBV segments occurring more often in patients than controls included TRBV5-6, TRBV5-1 and TRBV20-1.

Each TCR beta cDNA library carried unique molecular identifiers. TCRdb re-called the PCR reads with MiXCR, one entry per CDR3 protein. The sample consists of about 760,000 distinct CDR3 sequences, 25% to 30% of them appearing once. Antigen specificity for these receptors is unknown. The sequenced material came from blood. All receptors come from a girl aged 5-17 years with multiple sclerosis.

This chain links TRBV28 with TRBJ2-3; maybe TRBD1 (5 bases). Germline V gene data show CDR1 as MDHEN and CDR2 as SYDVKM. V lost 8 bases and J 5 bases, leaving 32 bases between the germline ends. This CDR3 region has 19 residues. CDR3 in DNA: TGTGCCAGCGAATTCACCCTTAGTCGGCAGGGCCAGGCTGGAGATACGCAGTATTTT. It codes for CASEFTLSRQGQAGDTQYF.

This clonotype came up a few times. The chain couples TRBV11-2 to TRBJ2-5; TRBD1 aligns across 8 bases. Germline CDR1 and CDR2: SGHAT and FQNNGV. V was pared by 5 bases and J by 5 bases, with 10 bases of the junction left unmatched. The length of the CDR3 is 15 residues. DNA for the CDR3: TGTGCCAGCAGCATGGGACAGGCGATAGGGGAGACCCAGTACTTC. Translated: CASSMGQAIGETQYF.

This clonotype was observed a handful of times. The genes are TRBV10-3 and TRBJ2-7; 12 bases align to TRBD1. The junction had 2 bases not matched to a gene; V was cut back by 6 bases and J by 2 bases. Germline V gives CDR1 ENHRY, CDR2 SYGVKD. The CDR3 extends over 14 amino acids. CDR3 coding DNA: TGTGCCATCAGGGGGGACAGGGGGCCCTACGAGCAGTACTTC. Translated, it gives CAIRGDRGPYEQYF.

The chain couples TRBV11-1 to TRBJ1-1; no firm D call. Germline V gene data show CDR1 as SGHAT and CDR2 as FQDESV (reference sequence). The CDR3 contains 12 residues. The ends were cut back, 4 bases at V and 3 bases at J, with 6 bases in the middle. The CDR3 DNA follows: TGTGCCAGCAGCTCGCGCCACACTGAAGCTTTCTTT. Its protein is CASSSRHTEAFF.

This clonotype has ten or more counts. The genes are TRBV20-1 and TRBJ2-5; 9 nucleotides align to TRBD2. Germline CDR1 reads DFQATT; CDR2 reads SNEGSKA (reference sequence). V was pared by 0 bases and J by 6 bases, with 5 bases of the junction left unmatched. CDR3 size: 14 residues. CDR3 sequence (DNA): TGCAGTGCTAGAGATGGTCTAGCGGGAAAGACCCAGTACTTC. This translates into CSARDGLAGKTQYF.

This clonotype occurred a few times. This chain joins TRBV20-1 and TRBJ2-1; 8 bases map to TRBD2. The V and J ends lost 3 bases and 1 base, in that order; junction bases with no gene match: 8. Germline-derived CDR1 and CDR2 are DFQATT and SNEGSKA (reference sequence). The CDR3 loop spans 16 amino acids. CDR3 coding DNA: TGCAGTGCTAGCCCCCGGGGGGGGACTTCCTACAATGAGCAGTTCTTC. It encodes CSASPRGGTSYNEQFF.

V is TRBV14 and J is TRBJ2-7, with 7 bases that match TRBD2. The trim removed 0 bases at V and 2 bases at J, leaving 4 bases unmatched. From germline, CDR1 is SGHDN and CDR2 FVKESK. The CDR3 runs to 15 residues. The chain's CDR3 is CASSQESGLTYEQYF. The CDR3 bases are TGTGCCAGCAGCCAAGAGTCGGGACTAACCTACGAGCAGTACTTC.

The chain has TRBV9 and TRBJ2-7; possibly TRBD1 or TRBD2 for D (5 bases each). The CDR3 has 15 residues. Germline V gene data show CDR1 as SGDLS and CDR2 as YYNGEE. With 0 bases removed from V and 0 bases from J, the gap between germline ends came to 10 bases. The CDR3 DNA is TGTGCCAGCAGCGTAGGGGACGGGACCTCCTACGAGCAGTACTTC. This encodes CASSVGDGTSYEQYF.

This clonotype was seen a handful of times. CDR3: CASSLLGTSTDTQYF. CDR3 DNA: TGCGCCAGCAGCCTCCTCGGGACCAGCACAGATACGCAGTATTTT. The V gene is TRBV4-1, the J gene TRBJ2-3; D tentatively reads TRBD1 or TRBD2 (5 bases each). The CDR3 contains 15 residues. Trimming stripped 4 bases from V and 0 bases from J, with 11 bases between. Per the germline V gene, CDR1 is MGHRA and CDR2 is YSYEKL.

This clonotype turned up a few times. The gene calls are TRBV4-2 and TRBJ2-1; D uncertain. The ends were cut back, 0 bases at V and 4 bases at J, with 7 bases in the middle. Germline V gives CDR1 LGHNA, CDR2 YNFKEQ. The CDR3 covers 14 residues. In nucleotides, the CDR3 is TGTGCCAGCAGCCAAGAGCCACAGTACAATGAGCAGTTCTTC. Protein sequence: CASSQEPQYNEQFF.

Only a few counts were recorded for this clonotype. The CDR3 region is CSVVATEAFF. The DNA for the CDR3 is TGCAGCGTTGTTGCCACTGAAGCTTTCTTT. The V gene is TRBV29-1, the J gene TRBJ1-1; D not certain. CDR3 size: 10 residues. CDR1 and CDR2 (germline): SQVTM, ANQGSEA. V shed 4 bases and J shed 4 bases, with 4 bases lying between them. Using reference TRBV29-1 and TRBJ1-1 for the parts outside the CDR3, the full variable domain is SAVISQKPSRDICQRGTSLTIQCQVDSQVTMMFWYRQQPGQSLTLIATANQGSEATYESGFVIDKFPISRPNLTFSTLTVSNMSPEDSSIYLCSVVATEAFFGQGTRLTVV.

This clonotype was found a few times. The chain carries TRBV6-2 or TRBV6-3 and TRBJ2-5; 12 bases agree with TRBD2. Germline CDR1 and CDR2: MNHEY and SVGEGT. This CDR3 comprises 15 residues. V shed 5 bases, J shed 7 bases, and the junction held 8 bases outside the gene matches. The CDR3 DNA reads TGTGCCAGCAGTCGCCGACTAGCGGGAGACGGGACCCAGTACTTC. This gives the protein CASSRRLAGDGTQYF.

The chain recombines TRBV18 with TRBJ1-2; unclear D gene. This CDR3 contains 14 residues. V was trimmed by 0 bases and J by 7 bases, leaving 12 bases between them. CDR1 is KGHSH, CDR2 LQKENI, per germline. The CDR3 DNA is TGTGCCAGCTCACCACCTGCAGCCACACGTGGCTACACCTTC. Its protein is CASSPPAATRGYTF.

V and J are TRBV28 and TRBJ2-1; 11 bases line up with TRBD2. CDR1 and CDR2 from the germline V gene are MDHEN and SYDVKM. This CDR3 comprises 15 residues. With 5 bases clipped from V and 8 bases from J, the junction kept 8 bases outside the gene matches. The DNA for the CDR3 is TGTGCCAGCAGTCCAACTAGCGGGAGAGGCTATGAGCAGTTCTTC. Encoded protein: CASSPTSGRGYEQFF. Looking up the rest from reference TRBV28 and TRBJ2-1 gives the full variable domain: DVKVTQSSRYLVKRTGEKVFLECVQDMDHENMFWYRQDPGLGLRLIYFSYDVKMKEKGDIPEGYSVSREKKERFSLILESASTNQTSMYLCASSPTSGRGYEQFFGPGTRLTVL.

The J gene is TRBJ1-6, the V gene TRBV13; 9 positions agree with TRBD1. Germline loops: CDR1 PRHDT, CDR2 FYEKMQ (reference sequence). The ends lost 5 bases at V and 7 bases at J; junction bases unmatched: 6. This CDR3 has 15 amino acids. The CDR3 spells CASSRTGGLNSPLHF. CDR3 nucleotide sequence: TGTGCCAGCAGCCGTACAGGGGGCTTGAATTCACCCCTCCACTTT.

This clonotype was counted between two and nine times. This chain joins TRBV6-5 and TRBJ2-5; D is tentatively TRBD1 or TRBD2 (5 bases each). This CDR3 is built from 12 residues. The V end was cut by 6 bases, the J end by 7 bases, with 12 bases between. CDR1 and CDR2 (germline): MNHEY, SVGAGI. The CDR3 DNA is TGTGCCAGCAGCCATCCTGGGGGGACCCAGTACTTC. Translating it yields CASSHPGGTQYF.

This chain uses TRBV5-1 with TRBJ2-3, with D unresolved. The CDR3 is 15 residues long. Germline V gene data show CDR1 as SGHRS and CDR2 as YFSETQ. V was shortened by 0 bases and J by 4 bases, with 12 bases between the two germline ends. The CDR3: CASSLEGLGPDTQYF. CDR3 nucleotide sequence: TGCGCCAGCAGCTTGGAGGGTCTTGGTCCAGATACGCAGTATTTT.

This clonotype has a handful of counts. The V gene is TRBV15, the J gene TRBJ2-3; D ambiguous. Germline CDR1 and CDR2: LNHNV and YYDKDF (reference sequence). The V gene lost 8 bases and the J gene lost 4 bases, with 13 bases spanning the gap. The CDR3 loop spans 13 amino acids. CDR3 in amino acids: CATSYGRADTQYF. As DNA, the CDR3 is TGTGCCACCTCCTATGGGCGAGCAGATACGCAGTATTTT.

This rearrangement joins TRBV10-3 to TRBJ1-1; D is perhaps TRBD1 (6 bases). CDR3 length: 11 residues. V gave up 4 bases and J gave up 10 bases, with 10 bases separating them. Germline-derived CDR1 and CDR2 are ENHRY and SYGVKD. The DNA for the CDR3 is TGTGCCATCAGTGCGAGGGGGGTAGCTTTCTTT. It is translated as CAISARGVAFF.

The rearrangement uses TRBV7-7 and TRBJ2-1; TRBD2 aligns across 9 bases. J was trimmed by 6 bases and V by 3 bases; bases with no gene match: 6. The V gene's germline CDR1 is SSHAT and CDR2 FNYEAQ (reference sequence). The length of the CDR3 is 15 residues. CDR3 sequence reads: CASSLRSGGFNEQFF. DNA of the CDR3: TGTGCCAGCAGCTTGAGGAGCGGGGGGTTCAATGAGCAGTTCTTC.

Of note for this clonotype: It may be a read error: a sequence one base away is much more abundant. The V gene is TRBV11-2, the J gene TRBJ2-3; no reliable D call. The V gene's germline CDR1 is SGHAT and CDR2 FQNNGV. CDR3 length: 18 residues. Between the trimmed V and J ends, which lost 0 bases and 2 bases, there was a span of 18 bases. The CDR3 loop reads CASSLDWRRQFLTDTQYF. CDR3 sequence (DNA): TGTGCCAGCAGCTTAGATTGGCGGCGGCAGTTTCTCACAGATACGCAGTATTTT.

The V and J genes are TRBV6-1 and TRBJ1-2; 7 bases line up with TRBD1. With 6 bases clipped from V and 7 bases from J, the junction kept 14 bases outside the gene matches. Germline assignment: CDR1 MNHNS and CDR2 SASEGT. There are 15 residues in the CDR3. CDR3 nucleotides: TGTGCCAGCAGCCACCTGACTACAGGGGCCCCTGGCTACACCTTC. It codes for CASSHLTTGAPGYTF.

This clonotype was observed a handful of times. CDR3 residues: CASSVAGVGSNEQFF. The CDR3 coding sequence is TGTGCCAGCAGCGTAGCGGGTGTGGGTTCCAATGAGCAGTTCTTC. The V and J genes are TRBV9 and TRBJ2-1; no firm D call. Germline V gene lookup returns CDR1 SGDLS and CDR2 YYNGEE. This CDR3 has 15 amino acids. V dropped 0 bases and J dropped 6 bases, with 13 bases sitting between them.

The chain has TRBV5-1 and TRBJ2-5; D is ambiguous. Trimming removed 2 bases from V and 1 base from J, with 12 bases in between. There are 15 residues in the CDR3. The germline CDR1 and CDR2 sequences are SGHRS and YFSETQ. This CDR3 reads CASSFDGSPQETQYF. Here the CDR3 DNA reads TGCGCCAGCAGCTTTGATGGGTCCCCCCAAGAGACCCAGTACTTC.

This clonotype was counted only a few times. The CDR3 region has the DNA TGCGCCAGCAGCTCTCTCGGGACCCCCGTCGGAGAGACCCAGTACTTC. As protein: CASSSLGTPVGETQYF. The chain combines TRBV5-1 with TRBJ2-5, with D possibly called TRBD1 or TRBD2 (5 bases each). This CDR3 is 16 amino acids long. Germline values: CDR1 SGHRS, CDR2 YFSETQ. The germline V and J ends were trimmed by 3 bases and 4 bases, with 19 bases remaining between them.

The gene calls are TRBV14 and TRBJ2-7; D is undetermined. The CDR3 loop spans 14 amino acids. V was pared by 0 bases and J by 10 bases, with 16 bases between. Germline lookup yields CDR1 SGHDN and CDR2 FVKESK. This CDR3 is CASSQETDGWAQYF. CDR3 DNA: TGTGCCAGCAGCCAAGAGACGGATGGTTGGGCCCAGTACTTC.

The chain links TRBV20-1 to TRBJ2-6; D unclear. The CDR3 runs 12 residues. Germline CDR1 is DFQATT and CDR2 is SNEGSKA (reference sequence). The V end was cut by 3 bases, the J end by 5 bases, with 5 bases between. CDR3 region: CSARVRANVLTF. CDR3 sequence (DNA): TGCAGTGCTAGGGTGCGGGCCAACGTCCTGACTTTC.